This TCR beta chain was captured by sequencing in a study of shared clonotypes between healthy human individuals. Trimming shortened V by 5 bases and J by 5 bases, and 19 bases separated the two germline ends. Per germline, CDR1 SGHNT and CDR2 YENEEA. This CDR3 is built from 15 residues. Positively selected for CCR7, the CD45RO-negative cells used as naive CD8 cells excluded terminally differentiated effector memory CD45RA+ cells. Clones were sequenced by immunoSEQ multiplex PCR, and TCRdb holds only the in-frame ones, with some missing. The data hold just over 2,000,000 clones, with roughly 94% observed a single time.

The material sequenced was naive CD8+ T cells sorted from blood. The chain has TRBV11-3 and TRBJ2-7; maybe TRBD2 (5 bases). This TCR was sampled from a young man in good health. The chain's CDR3 is CASSPTGESFHEQYF. CDR3 coding DNA: TGTGCCAGCAGCCCCACCGGGGAGAGTTTCCACGAGCAGTACTTC.